The 7 T cell receptor beta chains below come from one sample, sequenced in a study of cytomegalovirus exposure and HLA in healthy donors. PCR employed 60 Vbeta and 13 Jbeta primers. Profiling relied on immunoSEQ multiplex PCR, and the TCRdb table lists in-frame clones only, not all of them. The sample has 150,000 to 180,000 clones, around 79% seen once. The sequencing input was PBMCs. These receptors were taken from a man younger than 35 in good health and CMV-seronegative.

This clone was seen more than once but under ten times. The chain recombines TRBV25-1 with TRBJ1-1, with D hard to call. Germline V gene sequence: CDR1 MGHDK, CDR2 SYGVNS. The CDR3 runs to 13 residues. V was clipped by 11 bases and J by 3 bases, with 16 bases between them. This CDR3 is CAAGRWRDTEAFF. The CDR3 nucleotides are TGTGCCGCCGGACGATGGAGGGACACTGAAGCTTTCTTT.

J is TRBJ2-1 and V is TRBV5-1, with D possibly matching TRBD2 (7 bases). V was trimmed by 4 bases and J by 4 bases, leaving 21 bases between them. CDR1 and CDR2 from the germline V gene are SGHRS and YFSETQ. This CDR3 comprises 17 residues. CDR3 amino acids: CASSLGFRGAHYNEQFF. CDR3 DNA: TGCGCCAGCAGCCTTGGGTTTCGGGGGGCGCATTACAATGAGCAGTTCTTC. Complete variable domain (other parts from reference TRBV5-1 and TRBJ2-1): KAGVTQTPRYLIKTRGQQVTLSCSPISGHRSVSWYQQTPGQGLQFLFEYFSETQRNKGNFPGRFSGRQFSNSRSEMNVSTLELGDSALYLCASSLGFRGAHYNEQFFGPGTRLTVL.

The V and J genes are TRBV5-4 and TRBJ2-5; TRBD1 agrees at 8 bases. Germline V gives CDR1 SGHNT, CDR2 YYREEE (reference sequence). CDR3 size: 14 residues. V gave up 4 bases and J gave up 2 bases; unmatched junction bases: 4. DNA for the CDR3: TGTGCCAGCAGCCGCGGGACAGGTCAAGAGACCCAGTACTTC. This sequence encodes CASSRGTGQETQYF.

Here the CDR3 reads CASSQELAGAYNEQFF. The CDR3 DNA is TGCGCCAGCAGCCAAGAACTAGCGGGCGCATACAATGAGCAGTTCTTC. The chain is built from TRBV4-1 and TRBJ2-1; the match to TRBD2 covers 9 bases. V was clipped by 0 bases and J by 4 bases; unmatched bases: 4. Germline CDR1 is MGHRA and CDR2 is YSYEKL. CDR3 length: 16 residues.

With respect to this clone: Mismatch with germline at one junction end may stem from a read error. The chain couples TRBV30 to TRBJ2-6; 11 bases map to TRBD1. Germline V gene data show CDR1 as GTSNPN and CDR2 as SVGIG (reference sequence). CDR3 size: 22 residues. DNA for the CDR3: TGTGCCTGGAGTTTCGGACAGGGGGCGATTCCCGTAACCAGCTCTGGGGCCAACGGCCTGACTTTC. It yields the protein CAWSFGQGAIPVTSSGANGLTF.

This clone was seen only once. The chain is built from TRBV15 and TRBJ1-2; D uncertain. CDR3 length: 16 residues. The germline gives CDR1 LNHNV, CDR2 YYDKDF (reference sequence). The V end lost 1 base, the J end lost 0 bases, and 12 bases lay between the germline ends. The CDR3 nucleotides are TGTGCCACCAGCAGAGGACAACTTACTCCTAACTATGGCTACACCTTC. Its translation: CATSRGQLTPNYGYTF.

The genes are TRBV7-9 and TRBJ1-2, with D uncertain. Trimming removed 2 bases at V and 4 bases at J, with 8 bases between. This CDR3 spans 13 amino acids. Germline V CDR1 and CDR2: SEHNR, FQNEAQ (reference sequence). The DNA for the CDR3 is TGTGCCAGCAGCTTAATTACGGGCTATGGCTACACCTTC. Amino acids: CASSLITGYGYTF.